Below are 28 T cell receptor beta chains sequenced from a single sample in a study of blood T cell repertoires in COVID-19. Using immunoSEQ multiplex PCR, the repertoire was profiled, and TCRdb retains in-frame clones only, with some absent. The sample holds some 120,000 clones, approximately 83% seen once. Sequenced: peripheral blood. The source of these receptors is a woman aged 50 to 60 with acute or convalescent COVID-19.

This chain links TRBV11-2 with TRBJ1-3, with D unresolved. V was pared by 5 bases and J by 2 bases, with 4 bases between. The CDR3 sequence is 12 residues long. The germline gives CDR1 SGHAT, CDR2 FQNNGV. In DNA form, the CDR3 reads TGTGCCAGCAGCGTCACTGGAAACACCATATATTTT. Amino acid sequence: CASSVTGNTIYF. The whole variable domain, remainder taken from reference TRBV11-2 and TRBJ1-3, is EAGVAQSPRYKIIEKRQSVAFWCNPISGHATLYWYQQILGQGPKLLIQFQNNGVVDDSQLPKDRFSAERLKGVDSTLKIQPAKLEDSAVYLCASSVTGNTIYFGEGSWLTVV.

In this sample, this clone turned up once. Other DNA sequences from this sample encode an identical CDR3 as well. CDR3 DNA sequence: TGTGCCAGCAGCCCCGGGACAGGTGAAAACACTGAAGCTTTCTTT. Translation: CASSPGTGENTEAFF. The genes are TRBV7-9 and TRBJ1-1; 8 positions agree with TRBD1. Germline V lookup: CDR1 SEHNR, CDR2 FQNEAQ (reference sequence). With V trimmed by 5 bases and J by 2 bases, 7 bases remained unmatched. The CDR3 spans 15 residues.

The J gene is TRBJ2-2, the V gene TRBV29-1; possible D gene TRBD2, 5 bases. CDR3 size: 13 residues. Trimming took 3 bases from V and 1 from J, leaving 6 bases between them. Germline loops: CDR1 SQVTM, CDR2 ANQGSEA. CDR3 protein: CSVDGVNTGELFF. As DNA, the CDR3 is TGCAGCGTTGACGGGGTGAACACCGGGGAGCTGTTTTTT.

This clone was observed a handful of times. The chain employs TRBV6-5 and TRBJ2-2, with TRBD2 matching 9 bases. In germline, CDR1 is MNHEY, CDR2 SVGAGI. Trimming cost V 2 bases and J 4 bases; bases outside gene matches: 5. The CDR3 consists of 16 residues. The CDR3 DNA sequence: TGTGCCAGCAGTTACCTCCGGCGGGGGGGCACCGGGGAGCTGTTTTTT. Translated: CASSYLRRGGTGELFF.

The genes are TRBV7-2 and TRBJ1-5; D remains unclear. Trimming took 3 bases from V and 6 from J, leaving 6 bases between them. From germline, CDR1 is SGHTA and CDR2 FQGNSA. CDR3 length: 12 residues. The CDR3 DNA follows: TGTGCCAGCAGCTTTCTAGGTCAGCCCCAGCATTTT. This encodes CASSFLGQPQHF. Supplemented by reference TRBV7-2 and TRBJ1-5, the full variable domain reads GAGVSQSPSNKVTEKGKDVELRCDPISGHTALYWYRQSLGQGLEFLIYFQGNSAPDKSGLPSDRFSAERTGGSVSTLTIQRTQQEDSAVYLCASSFLGQPQHFGDGTRLSIL.

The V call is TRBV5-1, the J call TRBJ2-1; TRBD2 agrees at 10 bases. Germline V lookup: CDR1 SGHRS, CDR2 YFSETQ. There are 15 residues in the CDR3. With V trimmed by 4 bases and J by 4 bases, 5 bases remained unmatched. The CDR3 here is CASSIAGGGYNEQFF. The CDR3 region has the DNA TGCGCCAGCAGCATAGCGGGGGGCGGGTACAATGAGCAGTTCTTC.

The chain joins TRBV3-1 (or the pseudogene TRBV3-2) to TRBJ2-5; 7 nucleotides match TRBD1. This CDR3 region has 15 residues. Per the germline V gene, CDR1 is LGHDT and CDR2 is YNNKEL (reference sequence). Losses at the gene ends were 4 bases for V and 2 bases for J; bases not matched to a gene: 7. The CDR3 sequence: CASSPRTGQQETQYF. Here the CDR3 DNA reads TGTGCCAGCAGCCCCAGGACAGGACAACAAGAGACCCAGTACTTC.

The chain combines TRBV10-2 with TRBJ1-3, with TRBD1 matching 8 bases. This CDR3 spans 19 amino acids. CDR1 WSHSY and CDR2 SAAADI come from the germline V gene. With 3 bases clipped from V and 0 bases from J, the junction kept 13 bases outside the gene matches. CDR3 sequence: CASSETSLTGTGSGNTIYF. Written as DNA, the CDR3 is TGCGCCAGCAGTGAAACCTCGCTGACCGGGACAGGCTCTGGAAACACCATATATTTT.

The CDR3 region is CAWSTGGRNTEAFF. The CDR3 region has the DNA TGTGCCTGGTCGACAGGAGGACGTAACACTGAAGCTTTCTTT. This chain links TRBV30 with TRBJ1-1; tentatively, D is TRBD1 (6 bases). V dropped 5 bases and J dropped 2 bases, with 15 bases sitting between them. In germline, CDR1 is GTSNPN, CDR2 SVGIG (reference sequence). The CDR3 is 14 amino acids.

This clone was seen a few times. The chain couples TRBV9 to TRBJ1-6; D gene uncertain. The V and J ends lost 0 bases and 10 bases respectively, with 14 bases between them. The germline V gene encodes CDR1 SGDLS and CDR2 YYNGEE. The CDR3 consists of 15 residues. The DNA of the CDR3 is TGTGCCAGCAGCGTAGATGGCAACCCGGGATCACCCCTCCACTTT. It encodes CASSVDGNPGSPLHF. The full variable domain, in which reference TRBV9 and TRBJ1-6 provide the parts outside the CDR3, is DSGVTQTPKHLITATGQRVTLRCSPRSGDLSVYWYQQSLDQGLQFLIQYYNGEERAKGNILERFSAQQFPDLHSELNLSSLELGDSALYFCASSVDGNPGSPLHFGNGTRLTVT.

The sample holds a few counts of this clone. The CDR3 here is CATKRQNEKLFF. The CDR3 nucleotides are TGTGCCACCAAAAGACAAAATGAAAAACTGTTTTTT. The rearrangement links TRBV15 to TRBJ1-4; D is ambiguous. CDR1 and CDR2 from the germline V gene are LNHNV and YYDKDF (reference sequence). The ends were cut back, 7 bases at V and 5 bases at J, with 8 bases in the middle. The CDR3 extends over 12 amino acids.

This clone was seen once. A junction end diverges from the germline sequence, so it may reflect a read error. DNA of the CDR3: TGTGCCAGCAGCCCTGAACAGGGCGGCAAACAGCCCCAGCATTTT. Translated: CASSPEQGGKQPQHF. The J gene is TRBJ1-5, the V gene TRBV7-2, with D possibly TRBD1 on 6 matching bases. CDR1 SGHTA and CDR2 FQGNSA come from the germline V gene. This CDR3 is 15 amino acids long.

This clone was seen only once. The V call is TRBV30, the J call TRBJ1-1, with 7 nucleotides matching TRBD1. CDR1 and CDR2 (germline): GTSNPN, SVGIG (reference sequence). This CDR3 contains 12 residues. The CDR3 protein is CASEPGQNEAFF. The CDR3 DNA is TGTGCTTCCGAACCGGGACAGAATGAAGCTTTCTTT.

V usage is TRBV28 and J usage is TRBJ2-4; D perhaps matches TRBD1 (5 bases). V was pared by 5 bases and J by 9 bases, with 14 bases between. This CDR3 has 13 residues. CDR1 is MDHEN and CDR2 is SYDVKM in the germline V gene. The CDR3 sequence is CASSQGQVSIQYF. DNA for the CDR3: TGTGCCAGCAGTCAAGGACAAGTAAGCATTCAGTACTTC.

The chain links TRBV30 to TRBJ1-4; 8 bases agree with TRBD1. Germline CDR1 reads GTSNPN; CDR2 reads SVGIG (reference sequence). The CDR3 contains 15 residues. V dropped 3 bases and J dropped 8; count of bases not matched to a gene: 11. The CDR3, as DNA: TGTGCCTGGAGGGCCCAGGGGGCTCTAGGGGAAAAACTGTTTTTT. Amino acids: CAWRAQGALGEKLFF.

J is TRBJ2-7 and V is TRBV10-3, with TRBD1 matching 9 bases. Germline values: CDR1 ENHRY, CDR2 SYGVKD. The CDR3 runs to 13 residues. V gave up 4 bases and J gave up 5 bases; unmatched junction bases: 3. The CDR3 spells CAISARQGDEQYF. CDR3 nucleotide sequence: TGTGCCATCAGTGCTCGACAGGGGGACGAGCAGTACTTC.

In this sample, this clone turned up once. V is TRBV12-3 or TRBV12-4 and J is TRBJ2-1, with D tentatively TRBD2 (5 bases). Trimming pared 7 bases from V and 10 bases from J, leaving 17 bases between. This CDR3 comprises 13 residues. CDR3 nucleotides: TGTGCCAGCACCATTGGACTCCTAAGGGAGCAGTTCTTC. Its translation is CASTIGLLREQFF.

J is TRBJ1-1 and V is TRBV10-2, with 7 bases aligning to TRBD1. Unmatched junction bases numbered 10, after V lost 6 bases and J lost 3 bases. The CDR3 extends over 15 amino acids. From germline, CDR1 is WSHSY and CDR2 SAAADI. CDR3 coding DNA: TGCGCCAGCAGCAAAACAGGGGTTCGGGACACTGAAGCTTTCTTT. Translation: CASSKTGVRDTEAFF.

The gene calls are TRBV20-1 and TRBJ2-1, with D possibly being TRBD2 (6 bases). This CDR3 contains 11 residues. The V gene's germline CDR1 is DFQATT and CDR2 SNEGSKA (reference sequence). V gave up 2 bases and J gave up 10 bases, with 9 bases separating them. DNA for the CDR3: TGCAGTGCTAGAACGGGACTCGAGCAGTTCTTC. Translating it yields CSARTGLEQFF.

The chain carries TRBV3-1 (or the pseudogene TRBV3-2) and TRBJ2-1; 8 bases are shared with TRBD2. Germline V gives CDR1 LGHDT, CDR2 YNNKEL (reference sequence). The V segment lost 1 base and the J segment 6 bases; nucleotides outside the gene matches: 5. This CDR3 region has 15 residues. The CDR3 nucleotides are TGTGCCAGCAGCCAAGCGGGGGGGCCATTCAATGAGCAGTTCTTC. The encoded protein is CASSQAGGPFNEQFF.

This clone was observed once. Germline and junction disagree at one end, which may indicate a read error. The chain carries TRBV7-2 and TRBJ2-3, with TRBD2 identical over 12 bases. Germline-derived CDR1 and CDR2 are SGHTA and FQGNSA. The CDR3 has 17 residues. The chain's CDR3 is CASSRRLAGASTNTQYF. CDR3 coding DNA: TGTGCCAGCAGCCGCAGACTAGCGGGGGCGTCCACAAATACGCAGTATTTT.

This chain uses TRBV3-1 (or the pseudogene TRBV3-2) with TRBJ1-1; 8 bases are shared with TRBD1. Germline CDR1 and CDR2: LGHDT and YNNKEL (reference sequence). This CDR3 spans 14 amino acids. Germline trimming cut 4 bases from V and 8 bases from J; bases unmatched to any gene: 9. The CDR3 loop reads CASSLLNGQGEAFF. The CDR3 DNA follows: TGTGCCAGCAGCCTACTAAACGGACAGGGAGAAGCTTTCTTT.

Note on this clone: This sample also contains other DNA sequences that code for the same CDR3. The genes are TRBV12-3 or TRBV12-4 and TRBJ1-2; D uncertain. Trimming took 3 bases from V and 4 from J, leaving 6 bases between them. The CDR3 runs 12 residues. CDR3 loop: CASSLSSYGYTF. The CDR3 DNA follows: TGTGCCAGCAGTTTGTCCAGCTATGGCTACACCTTC.

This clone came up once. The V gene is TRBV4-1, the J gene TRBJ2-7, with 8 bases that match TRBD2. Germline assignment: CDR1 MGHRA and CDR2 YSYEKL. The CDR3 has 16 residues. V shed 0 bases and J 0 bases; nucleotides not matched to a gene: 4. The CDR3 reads CASSQEYSGASYEQYF. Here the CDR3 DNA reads TGCGCCAGCAGCCAAGAATATAGCGGGGCCTCCTACGAGCAGTACTTC.

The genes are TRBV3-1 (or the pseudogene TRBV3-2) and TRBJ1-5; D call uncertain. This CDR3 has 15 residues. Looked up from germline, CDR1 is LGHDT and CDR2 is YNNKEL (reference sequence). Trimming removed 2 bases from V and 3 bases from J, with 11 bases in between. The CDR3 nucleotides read TGTGCCAGCAGCCAAATGTCAGGTAACAATCAGCCCCAGCATTTT. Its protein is CASSQMSGNNQPQHF.

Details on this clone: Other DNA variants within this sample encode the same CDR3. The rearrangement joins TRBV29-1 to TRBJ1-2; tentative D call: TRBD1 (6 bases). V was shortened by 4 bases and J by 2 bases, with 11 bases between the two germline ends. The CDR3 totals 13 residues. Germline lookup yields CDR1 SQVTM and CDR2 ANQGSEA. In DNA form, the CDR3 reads TGCAGCGTTGGTACAGGGCCCAACTATGGCTACACCTTC. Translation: CSVGTGPNYGYTF.

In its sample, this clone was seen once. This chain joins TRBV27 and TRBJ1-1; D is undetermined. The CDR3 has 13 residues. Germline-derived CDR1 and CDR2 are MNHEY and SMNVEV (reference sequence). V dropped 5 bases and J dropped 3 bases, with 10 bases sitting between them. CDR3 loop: CASSTDGYTEAFF. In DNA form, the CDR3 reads TGTGCCAGCAGTACAGACGGCTACACTGAAGCTTTCTTT.

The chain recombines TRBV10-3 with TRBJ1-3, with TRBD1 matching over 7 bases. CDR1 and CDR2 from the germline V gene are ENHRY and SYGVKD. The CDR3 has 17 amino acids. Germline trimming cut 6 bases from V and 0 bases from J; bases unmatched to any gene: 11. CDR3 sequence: CAIRGPGTANSGNTIYF. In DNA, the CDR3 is TGTGCCATCAGGGGGCCCGGGACAGCAAACTCTGGAAACACCATATATTTT.